The rows below give T cell receptor beta chains drawn from one sample of a study of T cells after yellow fever vaccination. TCRdb re-called the 5' RACE reads with MiXCR, one entry per CDR3 protein. The table shows hundreds of thousands of distinct CDR3 sequences, with around 8.1% occurring only once. The source was PBMCs, collected about 49 days after the first yellow fever vaccination. Receptors were obtained from a man aged 18 to 29 who received the YFV17D yellow fever vaccine. Both conserved end residues are part of each CDR3. Fields, in order: D gene, V gene, clone size, J gene, CDR3 protein, CDR3 DNA. The D gene is left open where the match is weak. Size is stated for part of the rows, as once, few or many counts, or as a class when the clone is expanded.

>.|TRBV20-1|.|TRBJ1-5
CSASRDGKGQPQHF
TGCAGTGCTTCCCGGGACGGAAAGGGTCAGCCCCAGCATTTT
>.|TRBV20-1|.|TRBJ2-6
CRADRVHSGANVLTF
TGCAGGGCTGACAGAGTCCACTCTGGGGCCAACGTCCTGACTTTC
>TRBD1|TRBV28|.|TRBJ1-3
CASRQGRANTIYF
TGTGCCAGCAGACAGGGGCGGGCAAACACCATATATTTT
>TRBD1|TRBV20-1|many|TRBJ1-5
CSANRGVGQPQHF
TGCAGTGCGAACAGGGGGGTCGGTCAGCCCCAGCATTTT
>.|TRBV5-1|few|TRBJ2-5
CASSIIGAHQETQYF
TGCGCCAGCAGCATCATCGGGGCTCATCAAGAGACCCAGTACTTC
>.|TRBV5-5|few|TRBJ2-5
CASSMPPGETQYF
TGTGCCAGCAGCATGCCACCAGGAGAGACCCAGTACTTC
>TRBD1|TRBV28|many|TRBJ2-1
CASSLGTGEEQFF
TGTGCCAGCAGTTTGGGGACAGGGGAAGAGCAGTTCTTC
>TRBD2|TRBV20-1|few|TRBJ2-3
CSVRPPRGGVRWADTQYF
TGCAGTGTCAGACCCCCTCGCGGGGGGGTTCGGTGGGCAGATACGCAGTATTTT
>.|TRBV7-2|few|TRBJ2-7
CASSRSGGWYEQYF
TGTGCCAGCAGTCGGTCCGGGGGATGGTACGAGCAGTACTTC
>.|TRBV5-1|many|TRBJ2-5
CASSLLGGATETQYF
TGCGCCAGCAGCTTGTTAGGGGGGGCCACGGAGACCCAGTACTTC
>TRBD2|TRBV4-3|.|TRBJ2-1
CASSQEALAVYNEQFF
TGCGCCAGCAGCCAAGAGGCACTAGCGGTATACAATGAGCAGTTCTTC
>TRBD1|TRBV5-1|.|TRBJ1-2
CASSLGQGASVPNYGYTF
TGCGCCAGCAGCTTGGGACAGGGGGCCTCAGTTCCTAACTATGGCTACACCTTC
>.|TRBV10-2|.|TRBJ2-3
CASSEVDTQYF
TGCGCCAGCAGTGAGGTTGATACGCAGTATTTT
>.|TRBV7-9|few|TRBJ1-4
CASSYNPGPQKLFF
TGTGCCAGCAGCTATAACCCTGGGCCGCAAAAACTGTTTTTT
>.|TRBV20-1|few|TRBJ2-3
CSSPRATDTQYF
TGCAGCTCCCCAAGGGCCACAGATACGCAGTATTTT
>.|TRBV6-2/TRBV6-3|.|TRBJ2-7
CASSYRGRVLEQYF
TGTGCCAGCAGTTACCGAGGCAGGGTCCTCGAGCAGTACTTC
>TRBD1|TRBV19|few|TRBJ1-5
CASSMGGGQPQHF
TGTGCCAGTAGTATGGGAGGGGGCCAGCCCCAGCATTTT
>.|TRBV12-3/TRBV12-4|many|TRBJ2-3
CASSLWGADTQYF
TGTGCCAGCAGTTTATGGGGAGCAGATACGCAGTATTTT
>.|TRBV6-1|few|TRBJ1-1
CASSPLMGYTEAFF
TGTGCCAGCAGCCCGCTTATGGGGTACACTGAAGCTTTCTTT
>TRBD1|TRBV7-2|few|TRBJ1-5
CASSFAGQANQPQHF
TGTGCCAGCAGCTTCGCGGGACAGGCAAATCAGCCCCAGCATTTT
>.|TRBV4-3|few|TRBJ1-1
CASSSKKGETEAFF
TGCGCCAGCAGCTCAAAAAAAGGGGAGACTGAAGCTTTCTTT
>TRBD2|TRBV20-1|few|TRBJ2-5
CSARPGGRETQYF
TGCAGTGCTAGGCCGGGGGGGCGAGAGACCCAGTACTTC
>.|TRBV5-1|.|TRBJ1-2
CASSLERQTNGYTF
TGCGCCAGCAGCTTGGAAAGGCAGACCAATGGCTACACCTTC
>.|TRBV5-1|few|TRBJ2-7
CASRTTGSEQYF
TGCGCCAGCCGAACTACAGGCTCCGAGCAGTACTTC
>.|TRBV6-5|.|TRBJ2-7
CASKIDGGEQYF
TGTGCCAGCAAGATCGATGGTGGCGAGCAGTACTTC
>TRBD1|TRBV20-1|.|TRBJ2-3
CSAKGQGNTQYF
TGCAGTGCTAAAGGACAGGGGAATACGCAGTATTTT
>.|TRBV7-2|many|TRBJ2-1
CASSFRYNEQFF
TGTGCCAGCAGCTTCCGCTACAATGAGCAGTTCTTC
>TRBD2|TRBV4-1|few|TRBJ2-7
CASSQGSGGSYEQYF
TGCGCCAGCAGCCAAGGATCGGGGGGGTCCTACGAGCAGTACTTC
>.|TRBV20-1|.|TRBJ2-7
CSARQRTSYEQYF
TGCAGTGCTAGACAGCGGACCTCATACGAGCAGTACTTC
>.|TRBV6-1|few|TRBJ1-1
CASSDQGRARMNTEAFF
TGTGCCAGCAGTGATCAAGGCAGGGCACGCATGAACACTGAAGCTTTCTTT
>.|TRBV18|.|TRBJ2-3
CASSPWDTTDTQYF
TGTGCCAGCTCGCCCTGGGATACCACAGATACGCAGTATTTT
>.|TRBV7-2|few|TRBJ2-5
CASSLVIHRAETQYF
TGTGCCAGCAGCTTAGTTATCCACAGGGCCGAGACCCAGTACTTC
>TRBD2|TRBV7-9|many|TRBJ2-5
CASSLGASGEETQYF
TGTGCCAGCAGCTTAGGGGCTAGCGGTGAAGAGACCCAGTACTTC
>.|TRBV5-1|.|TRBJ1-2
CASSLGRGGNYGYTF
TGCGCCAGCAGCTTGGGGAGGGGAGGCAACTATGGCTACACCTTC
>TRBD2|TRBV10-3|.|TRBJ2-3
CAISGTSGVRQTQYF
TGTGCCATCAGTGGGACTAGCGGGGTACGTCAGACGCAGTATTTT
>.|TRBV27|few|TRBJ2-2
CASSSPSGPARTGELFF
TGTGCCAGCAGTTCCCCCTCGGGGCCTGCTCGCACCGGGGAGCTGTTTTTT
>.|TRBV20-1|many|TRBJ1-2
CSARVGGGNYGYTF
TGCAGTGCTAGAGTGGGAGGGGGTAACTATGGCTACACCTTC
>.|TRBV3-1|.|TRBJ2-2
CASSQRLNTGELFF
TGTGCCAGCAGCCAAAGGCTGAACACCGGGGAGCTGTTTTTT
>TRBD2|TRBV7-9|few|TRBJ2-7
CASSPRGSGDNEQYF
TGTGCCAGCAGCCCCAGAGGTAGCGGGGACAACGAGCAGTACTTC
>.|TRBV6-2/TRBV6-3|few|TRBJ1-2
CASRDNYGYTF
TGTGCCAGCAGGGACAACTATGGCTACACCTTC
>.|TRBV6-5|few|TRBJ1-1
CASSYSKSGSTEAFF
TGTGCCAGCAGTTACTCGAAATCAGGGAGTACTGAAGCTTTCTTT
>TRBD1|TRBV20-1|few|TRBJ1-1
CSAGGVGTGNTEAFF
TGCAGTGCTGGGGGGGTCGGGACAGGGAACACTGAAGCTTTCTTT
>.|TRBV4-3|few|TRBJ1-1
CASSQELGNTEAFF
TGCGCCAGCAGCCAAGAGTTGGGGAACACTGAAGCTTTCTTT
>.|TRBV6-1|.|TRBJ2-2
CASSRAGNTGELFF
TGTGCCAGCAGCCGAGCGGGGAACACCGGGGAGCTGTTTTTT
>TRBD1|TRBV29-1|few|TRBJ2-3
CSAPGGGTDTRYF
TGCAGCGCTCCAGGGGGCGGGACAGATACGCGCTATTTT
>.|TRBV5-4|many|TRBJ2-1
CASSWGMNEQFF
TGTGCCAGCAGCTGGGGTATGAATGAGCAGTTCTTC